This entry lists 30 T cell receptor beta chains sequenced from one sample in a study of blood T cells in healthy people across ages. The authors ran a second PCR of roughly 6 to 11 cycles using a sample-barcoded 5' primer and a J-beta primer mix. TCRdb re-derived calls from the 5' RACE reads in MiXCR, one entry per CDR3 protein. The sample shows 540,000 or so distinct CDR3 sequences, approximately 30% of them seen only once. Sequenced sample: blood. The receptors were gathered from a woman aged 70-85 years in good health.

This clonotype has only a few counts. This chain links TRBV5-1 with TRBJ2-5, with 7 bases fitting TRBD2. Germline CDR1 reads SGHRS; CDR2 reads YFSETQ. The CDR3 is 12 residues long. The trim removed 0 bases at V and 9 bases at J, leaving 2 bases unmatched. CDR3 sequence reads: CASSLAGGSQYF. The CDR3 nucleotides are TGCGCCAGCAGCTTGGCCGGGGGGTCCCAGTACTTC.

The sample holds many counts of this clonotype. The CDR3 loop reads CASRSEPGRTGAHEQFF. The DNA for the CDR3 is TGTGCCAGCAGATCCGAGCCCGGTAGGACAGGGGCCCATGAGCAGTTCTTC. The chain combines TRBV6-2 or TRBV6-3 with TRBJ2-1, with TRBD1 matching 9 bases. Germline V gives CDR1 MNHEY, CDR2 SVGEGT. The CDR3 has 17 amino acids. J lost 8 bases, V lost 6 bases, and 17 bases had no gene match.

This chain connects TRBV4-2 to TRBJ2-2, with 8 bases lining up with TRBD1. This CDR3 has 15 residues. J lost 3 bases, V lost 7 bases, and 7 bases had no gene match. Germline V lookup: CDR1 LGHNA, CDR2 YNFKEQ. The CDR3 region has the DNA TGTGCCAGCACTAAGGACAGGGCCGACACCGGGGAGCTGTTTTTT. Translation gives CASTKDRADTGELFF.

The chain couples TRBV5-1 to TRBJ2-1; 9 bases fit TRBD1. V was pared by 4 bases and J by 3 bases, with 5 bases of the junction left unmatched. Germline V gene data show CDR1 as SGHRS and CDR2 as YFSETQ. The CDR3 has 15 residues. CDR3 region: CASSAGDRDYNEQFF. The CDR3, as DNA: TGCGCCAGCAGCGCAGGGGACAGGGACTACAATGAGCAGTTCTTC.

The chain is built from TRBV29-1 and TRBJ2-2; 11 nucleotides agree with TRBD2. This CDR3 region has 13 residues. V gave up 8 bases and J gave up 5 bases; unmatched junction bases: 4. Germline V gene data show CDR1 as SQVTM and CDR2 as ANQGSEA. CDR3 sequence (DNA): TGCAGCACTAGCGGGAGTTCAACCGGGGAGCTGTTTTTT. Translation gives CSTSGSSTGELFF.

The chain has TRBV7-9 and TRBJ2-5; 13 bases are a match to TRBD2. This CDR3 region has 15 residues. CDR1 is SEHNR and CDR2 is FQNEAQ in the germline V gene (reference sequence). After removal of 5 bases from V and 3 bases from J, the junction contained 3 bases not matched to a gene. CDR3 nucleotides: TGTGCCAGCAGCACTAGCGGGGGGGATGAAGAGACCCAGTACTTC. It specifies CASSTSGGDEETQYF.

This clonotype was seen only a few times. This chain connects TRBV3-1 to TRBJ2-1; TRBD2 matches at 10 bases. The CDR3 has 18 amino acids. Losses at the gene ends were 0 bases for V and 10 bases for J; bases not matched to a gene: 15. CDR1 and CDR2 (germline): LGHDT, YNNKEL (reference sequence). CDR3: CASSQDSSGGARGAEQFF. CDR3 DNA: TGTGCCAGCAGCCAAGATTCCAGCGGGGGGGCCCGGGGTGCCGAGCAGTTCTTC.

This clonotype was counted between two and nine times. This chain uses TRBV7-2 with TRBJ2-3; D unclear. V lost 5 bases and J 2 bases, leaving 11 bases between the germline ends. The germline V gene has CDR1 SGHTA and CDR2 FQGNSA. The CDR3 runs 14 residues. CDR3 bases: TGTGCCAGCAGCCTCAGTGCATTCACAGATACGCAGTATTTT. It encodes CASSLSAFTDTQYF.

This clonotype was seen only a few times. This chain links TRBV3-1 with TRBJ1-5, with 8 bases fitting TRBD1. There are 15 residues in the CDR3. The ends lost 1 base at V and 7 bases at J; junction bases unmatched: 6. The germline V gene encodes CDR1 LGHDT and CDR2 YNNKEL (reference sequence). The CDR3 DNA reads as TGTGCCAGCAGCCAAGCGCAGGGGGCGGGACAGCCCCAGCATTTT. Translating gives CASSQAQGAGQPQHF.

The chain recombines TRBV3-1 with TRBJ1-2; no clear D gene. The V end lost 4 bases, the J end lost 6 bases, and 15 bases lay between the germline ends. The germline gives CDR1 LGHDT, CDR2 YNNKEL (reference sequence). The CDR3 loop spans 14 amino acids. The CDR3 region has the DNA TGTGCCAGCAGCCCGGGGAGGCTGCTGAATGGCTACACCTTC. Amino acids: CASSPGRLLNGYTF. Full variable domain (rest looked up from reference TRBV3-1 and TRBJ1-2): DTAVSQTPKYLVTQMGNDKSIKCEQNLGHDTMYWYKQDSKKFLKIMFSYNNKELIINETVPNRFSPKSPDKAHLNLHINSLELGDSAVYFCASSPGRLLNGYTFGSGTRLTVV.

This clonotype showed up just once. Given the absence of the conserved phenylalanine or tryptophan at the CDR3 end, a read error is likely. This rearrangement joins TRBV29-1 to TRBJ1-2; D uncertain. The germline V gene has CDR1 SQVTM and CDR2 ANQGSEA. This CDR3 comprises 14 residues. CDR3 sequence reads: CSIDGQLANYGYTL. The CDR3 bases are TGCAGCATTGACGGGCAACTAGCTAACTATGGCTACACCCTC.

This clonotype was observed a few times. This rearrangement joins TRBV14 to TRBJ1-1; D remains unclear. The CDR3 has 12 residues. Germline V gives CDR1 SGHDN, CDR2 FVKESK. With 2 bases removed from V and 7 bases from J, the gap between germline ends came to 8 bases. CDR3 amino acids: CASSQLWFEAFF. CDR3 sequence (DNA): TGTGCCAGCAGCCAATTGTGGTTTGAAGCTTTCTTT. Filled out from reference TRBV14 and TRBJ1-1, the complete variable domain reads EAGVTQFPSHSVIEKGQTVTLRCDPISGHDNLYWYRRVMGKEIKFLLHFVKESKQDESGMPNNRFLAERTGGTYSTLKVQPAELEDSGVYFCASSQLWFEAFFGQGTRLTVV.

This clonotype was seen a few times. V is TRBV7-2 and J is TRBJ2-5; perhaps D is TRBD1 or TRBD2 (5 bases each). The CDR3 is 13 amino acids. V was shortened by 8 bases and J by 0 bases, with 10 bases between the two germline ends. The germline V gene encodes CDR1 SGHTA and CDR2 FQGNSA. The DNA for the CDR3 is TGTGCCAGCGGTGGGGGACACCAAGAGACCCAGTACTTC. This encodes CASGGGHQETQYF.

This clonotype was seen a few times. The chain recombines TRBV7-9 with TRBJ2-5; the D gene could be TRBD1 or TRBD2 (5 bases each). Between the trimmed V and J ends, which lost 0 bases and 5 bases, there was a span of 13 bases. CDR1 and CDR2 from the germline V gene are SEHNR and FQNEAQ (reference sequence). The CDR3 totals 15 residues. The CDR3 DNA is TGTGCCAGCAGCTTAGCGGTCAGGGACGGGGAGACCCAGTACTTC. Amino acid sequence: CASSLAVRDGETQYF.

This clonotype appeared a few times. The chain recombines TRBV5-1 with TRBJ2-1, with D perhaps TRBD1 (6 bases). This CDR3 is 15 amino acids long. Germline V gene sequence: CDR1 SGHRS, CDR2 YFSETQ. The germline V and J ends were trimmed by 2 bases and 9 bases, with 18 bases remaining between them. CDR3 residues: CASSLQGTPTVEQFF. CDR3 bases: TGCGCCAGCAGCTTACAGGGTACCCCGACAGTTGAGCAGTTCTTC.

As to this clonotype: Mismatch with germline at one junction end may stem from a read error. J is TRBJ2-2 and V is TRBV2; TRBD2 matches at 9 bases. CDR3 length: 16 residues. The germline gives CDR1 SNHLY, CDR2 FYNNEI. The CDR3 is CASSETSGTNTGELFF. DNA of the CDR3: TGTGCCAGCAGTGAGACTAGCGGTACGAACACCGGGGAACTGTTTTTT.

The chain employs TRBV20-1 and TRBJ2-1; D perhaps matches TRBD1 (6 bases). The germline V and J ends were trimmed by 4 bases and 7 bases, with 20 bases remaining between them. Germline-derived CDR1 and CDR2 are DFQATT and SNEGSKA (reference sequence). The CDR3 has 15 amino acids. The CDR3 sequence: CSAISSRDMINEQFF. CDR3 DNA sequence: TGCAGTGCTATTTCTTCCCGGGACATGATAAATGAGCAGTTCTTC.

In its sample, this clonotype was seen a few times. The V and J genes are TRBV29-1 and TRBJ2-5; the D is unclear. The germline V gene has CDR1 SQVTM and CDR2 ANQGSEA. Trimming removed 4 bases at V and 5 bases at J, with 14 bases between. This CDR3 spans 13 amino acids. As DNA, the CDR3 is TGCAGCGTTGTATCCCCGGATAGGGAGACCCAGTACTTC. Protein sequence: CSVVSPDRETQYF.

The sample holds a few counts of this clonotype. The rearrangement uses TRBV3-1 and TRBJ2-5; D is perhaps TRBD1 or TRBD2 (5 bases each). Germline loops: CDR1 LGHDT, CDR2 YNNKEL (reference sequence). The CDR3 runs 18 residues. Trimming removed 4 bases at V and 0 bases at J, with 21 bases between. CDR3 loop: CASSPLFLARGDQETQYF. CDR3 nucleotides: TGTGCCAGCAGCCCCCTCTTTCTGGCCAGAGGGGACCAAGAGACCCAGTACTTC.

This clonotype was recorded many times. V gene TRBV5-1 combines with J gene TRBJ2-5; D possibly corresponds to TRBD1 (5 bases). This CDR3 region has 13 residues. The germline CDR1 and CDR2 sequences are SGHRS and YFSETQ. Trimming pared 5 bases from V and 2 bases from J, leaving 10 bases between. The CDR3 DNA follows: TGCGCCAGCAGGACACAGGTTCAAGAGACCCAGTACTTC. Translation gives CASRTQVQETQYF.

The chain uses TRBV5-5 and TRBJ2-1; 13 bases are a match to TRBD2. Germline CDR1 is SGHKS and CDR2 is YYEKEE (reference sequence). This CDR3 is built from 15 residues. J gave up 8 bases and V 3 bases, and 5 bases lay outside the gene matches. DNA for the CDR3: TGTGCCAGCAGCTGGGGACTAGCGGGGTACGATGAGCAGTTCTTC. This gives the protein CASSWGLAGYDEQFF.

This chain uses TRBV6-1 with TRBJ1-3, with D perhaps TRBD1 (6 bases). Germline assignment: CDR1 MNHNS and CDR2 SASEGT. The V gene lost 2 bases and the J gene lost 4 bases, with 9 bases spanning the gap. CDR3 length: 14 residues. The CDR3 DNA is TGTGCCAGCAGTGAACAGGGGAGAGGAAACACCATATATTTT. It codes for CASSEQGRGNTIYF.

This clonotype was observed a few times. The chain links TRBV5-6 to TRBJ2-5; TRBD2 matches at 11 bases. CDR3 length equals 15 residues. The V and J ends lost 0 bases and 5 bases, in that order; junction bases with no gene match: 3. Germline CDR1 SGHDT, CDR2 YYEEEE. CDR3 coding DNA: TGTGCCAGCAGCTTGGTGGCTAGCGGGAGGGAGACCCAGTACTTC. Its translation is CASSLVASGRETQYF. Full variable domain (missing parts from reference TRBV5-6 and TRBJ2-5): DAGVTQSPTHLIKTRGQQVTLRCSPKSGHDTVSWYQQALGQGPQFIFQYYEEEERQRGNFPDRFSGHQFPNYSSELNVNALLLGDSALYLCASSLVASGRETQYFGPGTRLLVL.

This clonotype was detected only once. This chain connects TRBV7-9 to TRBJ2-5, with D possibly being TRBD1 (5 bases). There are 14 residues in the CDR3. Trimming pared 6 bases from V and 11 bases from J, leaving 22 bases between. Germline loops: CDR1 SEHNR, CDR2 FQNEAQ (reference sequence). As DNA, the CDR3 is TGTGCCAGCAGTACATCCCCTGACAGTTCAGGGCAGTACTTC. Its protein is CASSTSPDSSGQYF.

CDR3 sequence reads: CASSLTSGYGETQYF. The CDR3 DNA follows: TGTGCCAGCAGCTTAACTAGCGGGTATGGGGAGACCCAGTACTTC. This sequence joins TRBV7-9 and TRBJ2-5; 9 nucleotides agree with TRBD2. CDR1 and CDR2 from the germline V gene are SEHNR and FQNEAQ (reference sequence). V shed 2 bases and J 5 bases; nucleotides not matched to a gene: 6. The CDR3 contains 15 residues.

This clonotype came up a few times. This sequence joins TRBV2 and TRBJ1-5; D uncertain. The V and J ends lost 4 bases and 6 bases respectively, with 10 bases between them. CDR1 SNHLY and CDR2 FYNNEI come from the germline V gene. This CDR3 spans 13 amino acids. Here the CDR3 DNA reads TGTGCCAGCAGTGTTTGGCGGGTTCAGCCCCAGCATTTT. Protein: CASSVWRVQPQHF.

The chain recombines TRBV6-1 with TRBJ2-3; D might be TRBD2 (5 bases). Trimming removed 7 bases from V and 0 bases from J, with 11 bases in between. Germline V CDR1 and CDR2: MNHNS, SASEGT. This CDR3 is 14 amino acids long. The chain's CDR3 is CASKGVSSTDTQYF. The CDR3 DNA follows: TGTGCCAGCAAGGGAGTCTCTAGCACAGATACGCAGTATTTT.

The chain has TRBV5-1 and TRBJ2-3; TRBD2 matches at 8 bases. Germline V CDR1 and CDR2: SGHRS, YFSETQ. V lost 4 bases, J lost 1 base, and 11 bases stayed unmatched. The CDR3 consists of 17 residues. CDR3 residues: CASSRATTSGGTDTQYF. In nucleotides, the CDR3 is TGCGCCAGCAGCCGAGCAACAACTAGCGGAGGCACAGATACGCAGTATTTT.

This clonotype was detected many times. This chain uses TRBV29-1 with TRBJ2-5; D is unresolved. Germline assignment: CDR1 SQVTM and CDR2 ANQGSEA. The CDR3 consists of 13 residues. With 6 bases removed from V and 0 bases from J, the gap between germline ends came to 11 bases. CDR3 in amino acids: CSVMTPNQETQYF. The CDR3 coding sequence is TGCAGCGTGATGACACCGAACCAAGAGACCCAGTACTTC.

The genes are TRBV7-9 and TRBJ2-1, with D unclear. V was cut by 6 bases and J by 3 bases, with 6 bases left in between. The CDR3 runs 12 residues. Germline loops: CDR1 SEHNR, CDR2 FQNEAQ (reference sequence). CDR3 DNA sequence: TGTGCCAGCAGTGGGGTCTACAATGAGCAGTTCTTC. This gives the protein CASSGVYNEQFF.